Below are 23 T cell receptor beta chains sequenced from a single sample in a study of T-cell reconstitution after alpha-beta-depleted transplantation in children. Unique molecular identifiers tagged the TCRbeta library. MiXCR, run by TCRdb on the PCR reads, gives a single entry per CDR3 protein. This table holds 190,000 or so distinct CDR3 sequences, approximately 6% found once. The sample here was PBMCs, taken before TCRalphabeta/CD19-depleted stem cell transplant. Every receptor here comes from a girl under three years old with combined immunodeficiency, due to receive a stem cell transplant.

This clonotype was seen at least ten times. The chain is built from TRBV7-8 and TRBJ1-2; D perhaps matches TRBD1 (5 bases). This CDR3 has 18 amino acids. Between the trimmed V and J ends, which lost 5 bases and 8 bases, there was a span of 30 bases. Germline V gene sequence: CDR1 SGHVS, CDR2 FQNEAQ. The CDR3 nucleotides are TGTGCCAGCAGCGTAAATCCCCTAGGAGGGGTCCCCGTGGTGGGCTACACCTTC. It yields the protein CASSVNPLGGVPVVGYTF. Drawing the rest from reference TRBV7-8 and TRBJ1-2, the complete variable domain is GAGVSQSPRYKVAKRGQDVALRCDPISGHVSLFWYQQALGQGPEFLTYFQNEAQLDKSGLPSDRFFAERPEGSVSTLKIQRTQQEDSAVYLCASSVNPLGGVPVVGYTFGSGTRLTVV.

This clonotype was counted many times. The CDR3 reads CASSMGSASYNEQFF. For the CDR3, the DNA is TGTGCCAGTAGTATGGGTAGCGCCTCCTACAATGAGCAGTTCTTC. The chain is built from TRBV19 and TRBJ2-1; perhaps TRBD2 as D (5 bases). Per germline, CDR1 LNHDA and CDR2 SQIVND (reference sequence). The CDR3 consists of 15 residues. V shed 3 bases and J shed 0 bases, with 9 bases lying between them.

This clonotype was found many times. This chain links TRBV7-8 with TRBJ2-1, with a weak D call TRBD2 (6 bases). Trimming removed 3 bases from V and 4 bases from J, with 13 bases in between. The CDR3 runs 15 residues. CDR1 is SGHVS and CDR2 is FQNEAQ in the germline V gene. The DNA for the CDR3 is TGTGCCAGCAGCTTTACTAGCTCTCCTTACAATGAGCAGTTCTTC. Its protein product is CASSFTSSPYNEQFF.

The sample holds many counts of this clonotype. V is TRBV20-1 and J is TRBJ2-1, with D unresolved. Germline loops: CDR1 DFQATT, CDR2 SNEGSKA (reference sequence). The CDR3 has 15 amino acids. Trimming took off 6 bases at V and 4 bases at J, with 19 bases between the two ends. CDR3 sequence reads: CSARKPFRLYNEQFF. The CDR3 nucleotides read TGCAGTGCCCGCAAACCATTCCGACTGTACAATGAGCAGTTCTTC.

The chain uses TRBV5-4 and TRBJ1-5, with D possibly matching TRBD1 (5 bases). Germline-derived CDR1 and CDR2 are SGHNT and YYREEE (reference sequence). Trimming took 1 base from V and 7 from J, leaving 24 bases between them. This CDR3 spans 18 amino acids. This CDR3 is CASSLLPAGTVSIQPQHF. The CDR3 nucleotides read TGTGCCAGCAGCTTGCTGCCCGCCGGGACGGTCTCGATACAGCCCCAGCATTTT.

This clonotype was picked up many times. This chain links TRBV29-1 with TRBJ2-6; no reliable D call. Between the trimmed V and J ends, which lost 5 bases and 3 bases, there was a span of 8 bases. In germline, CDR1 is SQVTM, CDR2 ANQGSEA. The CDR3 is 13 residues long. This CDR3 reads CSVYEDGANVLTF. The CDR3 DNA is TGCAGCGTTTACGAGGATGGGGCCAACGTCCTGACTTTC.

This clonotype has a count of ten or more. This rearrangement joins TRBV7-8 to TRBJ1-5; D is perhaps TRBD1 (5 bases). With 7 bases removed from V and 7 bases from J, the gap between germline ends came to 20 bases. Germline assignment: CDR1 SGHVS and CDR2 FQNEAQ. The CDR3 has 15 amino acids. CDR3 in DNA: TGTGCCAGCAACCCGGAGTTGGGGGTCGGGCAGCCCCAGCATTTT. Its translation is CASNPELGVGQPQHF.

This clonotype occurred many times. The genes are TRBV7-9 and TRBJ2-2; TRBD1 might be the D (5 bases). This CDR3 has 16 amino acids. From germline, CDR1 is SEHNR and CDR2 FQNEAQ (reference sequence). The germline V and J ends were trimmed by 5 bases and 4 bases, with 17 bases remaining between them. The CDR3 is CASSLSWGPSTGELFF. CDR3 DNA sequence: TGTGCCAGCAGCCTTAGTTGGGGCCCGTCCACCGGGGAGCTGTTTTTT.

This clonotype was observed at least ten times. CDR3 sequence (DNA): TGCAGTGCTAGGCTGGACAGCCGCTACGAGCAGTACTTC. The encoded protein is CSARLDSRYEQYF. The V and J genes are TRBV20-1 and TRBJ2-7; possibly TRBD1 for D (6 bases). V was shortened by 3 bases and J by 3 bases, with 12 bases between the two germline ends. CDR3 length equals 13 residues. Germline-derived CDR1 and CDR2 are DFQATT and SNEGSKA (reference sequence).

The table lists this clonotype with many counts. The chain links TRBV11-1 to TRBJ2-1; 9 nucleotides align to TRBD2. Germline V lookup: CDR1 SGHAT, CDR2 FQDESV (reference sequence). The ends lost 1 base at V and 7 bases at J; junction bases unmatched: 11. CDR3 length equals 17 residues. The CDR3 protein is CASSLGTVAGVRNEQFF. The CDR3 DNA reads as TGTGCCAGCAGCTTAGGTACGGTAGCGGGAGTTCGAAATGAGCAGTTCTTC.

There are many counts of this clonotype. The rearrangement links TRBV27 to TRBJ2-7; D perhaps matches TRBD2 (7 bases). V lost 6 bases and J lost 2, with 17 bases in between. The germline V gene encodes CDR1 MNHEY and CDR2 SMNVEV (reference sequence). The CDR3 runs to 15 residues. The CDR3 loop reads CASSKWGGQPYEQYF. CDR3 bases: TGTGCCAGCAGCAAGTGGGGGGGGCAACCCTACGAGCAGTACTTC.

In its sample, this clonotype was seen many times. The chain links TRBV14 to TRBJ2-1; no clear D. The V end lost 0 bases, the J end lost 5 bases, and 8 bases lay between the germline ends. This CDR3 comprises 14 residues. Germline CDR1 reads SGHDN; CDR2 reads FVKESK. In nucleotides, the CDR3 is TGTGCCAGCAGCCAAGAAAGGGTGAACAATGAGCAGTTCTTC. As protein: CASSQERVNNEQFF.

This clonotype was detected ten times or more. The V gene is TRBV7-2, the J gene TRBJ2-2; TRBD2 matches 9 bases. The trim removed 5 bases at V and 1 base at J, leaving 5 bases unmatched. This CDR3 contains 16 residues. Germline CDR1 is SGHTA and CDR2 is FQGNSA. Written as DNA, the CDR3 is TGTGCCAGCAGCAAAACTAGCGGGCTGAACACCGGGGAGCTGTTTTTT. Translated, it gives CASSKTSGLNTGELFF.

In this sample, this clonotype turned up many times. The chain recombines TRBV28 with TRBJ1-5; 8 positions agree with TRBD1. The V gene end was trimmed by 3 bases and the J gene end by 4 bases; junction bases not matched to a gene: 5. Looked up from germline, CDR1 is MDHEN and CDR2 is SYDVKM. The CDR3 has 15 amino acids. CDR3 sequence: CASSLRTGSNQPQHF. The CDR3 DNA reads TGTGCCAGCAGTTTGAGGACAGGGTCAAATCAGCCCCAGCATTTT.

This clonotype was seen at least ten times. The chain carries TRBV5-8 and TRBJ2-1; 13 bases line up with TRBD2. The CDR3 has 15 amino acids. Germline CDR1 is SGHTS and CDR2 is YDEGEE. Trimming took 3 bases from V and 7 from J; bases not matched to a gene: 4. The CDR3: CASSWTSGSKNEQFF. The CDR3 DNA reads as TGTGCCAGCAGCTGGACTAGCGGGAGCAAGAATGAGCAGTTCTTC.

This clonotype was found many times. The rearrangement links TRBV24-1 to TRBJ2-5, with D tentatively TRBD1 (6 bases). This CDR3 contains 14 residues. Germline V gene sequence: CDR1 KGHDR, CDR2 SFDVKD. Trimming removed 7 bases at V and 0 bases at J, with 11 bases between. The CDR3, as DNA: TGTGCCACCAGCCGGCCAGGGGACCAAGAGACCCAGTACTTC. This gives the protein CATSRPGDQETQYF.

This clonotype was seen repeatedly, ten times or more. V gene TRBV12-3 or TRBV12-4 combines with J gene TRBJ1-3; 7 nucleotides line up with TRBD1. The J segment lost 1 base and the V segment lost 5 bases, leaving 5 bases of the junction unmatched. The CDR3 sequence is 15 residues long. CDR3 protein: CASSGQVLSGNTIYF. DNA of the CDR3: TGTGCCAGCAGTGGACAGGTGCTGTCTGGAAACACCATATATTTT.

This clonotype was detected ten times or more. The chain links TRBV7-8 to TRBJ2-5, with D possibly called TRBD1 or TRBD2 (5 bases each). Trimming pared 5 bases from V and 1 base from J, leaving 11 bases between. The CDR3 runs to 14 residues. Germline lookup yields CDR1 SGHVS and CDR2 FQNEAQ. This chain's CDR3 is CASSGRDAQETQYF. Written as DNA, the CDR3 is TGTGCCAGCAGCGGCCGGGACGCCCAAGAGACCCAGTACTTC. Variable domain in full (rest from reference TRBV7-8 and TRBJ2-5): GAGVSQSPRYKVAKRGQDVALRCDPISGHVSLFWYQQALGQGPEFLTYFQNEAQLDKSGLPSDRFFAERPEGSVSTLKIQRTQQEDSAVYLCASSGRDAQETQYFGPGTRLLVL.

This clonotype was picked up many times. V and J are TRBV7-9 and TRBJ2-7; D ambiguous. The V end lost 6 bases, the J end lost 2 bases, and 8 bases lay between the germline ends. CDR3 length equals 12 residues. Germline CDR1 reads SEHNR; CDR2 reads FQNEAQ (reference sequence). CDR3 residues: CASRGRAYEQYF. The CDR3 DNA sequence: TGTGCCAGCAGGGGCAGAGCCTACGAGCAGTACTTC.

This clonotype was recorded only once. The chain joins TRBV12-3 or TRBV12-4 to TRBJ2-1; D is ambiguous. The CDR3 has 14 residues. Trimming cost V 4 bases and J 9 bases, with 16 bases left between them. The CDR3 DNA reads as TGTGCCAGCAGTTCTTTGGAAAGGAAGGGTGAGCAGTTCTTC. It specifies CASSSLERKGEQFF.

Ten or more counts support this clonotype. V and J are TRBV4-1 and TRBJ2-1, with TRBD1 matching over 7 bases. Germline values: CDR1 MGHRA, CDR2 YSYEKL. The length of the CDR3 is 21 residues. V was pared by 3 bases and J by 8 bases, with 28 bases of the junction left unmatched. CDR3 in amino acids: CASSHRGFLFTDRRFGDEQFF. Here the CDR3 DNA reads TGCGCCAGCAGCCATCGAGGGTTCTTGTTTACGGACAGGAGGTTTGGGGATGAGCAGTTCTTC.

This clonotype was counted at least ten times. The rearrangement links TRBV12-3 or TRBV12-4 to TRBJ2-7; TRBD2 is a possible D gene (6 bases). CDR3 length: 13 amino acids. V lost 7 bases to trimming and J lost 2 bases, with 12 bases between them. CDR3 sequence (DNA): TGTGCCAGCACCCAACCGGGGGCCTACGAGCAGTACTTC. As protein: CASTQPGAYEQYF.

This clonotype showed up many times. V and J are TRBV20-1 and TRBJ2-5; D is uncertain. This CDR3 comprises 15 residues. Trimming took 6 bases from V and 5 from J, leaving 22 bases between them. Germline CDR1 reads DFQATT; CDR2 reads SNEGSKA (reference sequence). The CDR3 DNA reads as TGCAGTGCAACCCCGGGCCCGACGAGTACGGAGACCCAGTACTTC. Its translation is CSATPGPTSTETQYF.